The source of this TCR beta chain is a study of early T cells in non-severe SARS-CoV-2 infection. On the study more broadly: Sequencing input comprised bulk RNA from unsorted whole blood; chain pairing was not available.

This clonotype was detected only a few times. Its antigen is currently unknown. TCRdb reanalysed the 5' RACE reads using MiXCR and keeps one entry per CDR3 protein. The sample records tens of thousands of distinct CDR3 sequences, about 9% being singletons. Per the germline V gene, CDR1 is MNHEY and CDR2 is SMNVEV (reference sequence). The CDR3 is 13 residues long. The V end lost 7 bases, the J end lost 5 bases, and 14 bases lay between the germline ends. General study results and limits: Matches to VDJdb favored anti-spike CD8 responses and missed private and CD4 specificities.

Source: whole blood, taken at baseline. The TCR was taken from an adult who was a healthcare worker with PCR-confirmed SARS-CoV-2 infection or an uninfected control (not recorded which). The chain is built from TRBV27 and TRBJ1-1; D gene ambiguous. In DNA form, the CDR3 reads TGTGCCAGCAATAAACAGAGGAGGACTGAAGCTTTCTTT. It specifies CASNKQRRTEAFF.